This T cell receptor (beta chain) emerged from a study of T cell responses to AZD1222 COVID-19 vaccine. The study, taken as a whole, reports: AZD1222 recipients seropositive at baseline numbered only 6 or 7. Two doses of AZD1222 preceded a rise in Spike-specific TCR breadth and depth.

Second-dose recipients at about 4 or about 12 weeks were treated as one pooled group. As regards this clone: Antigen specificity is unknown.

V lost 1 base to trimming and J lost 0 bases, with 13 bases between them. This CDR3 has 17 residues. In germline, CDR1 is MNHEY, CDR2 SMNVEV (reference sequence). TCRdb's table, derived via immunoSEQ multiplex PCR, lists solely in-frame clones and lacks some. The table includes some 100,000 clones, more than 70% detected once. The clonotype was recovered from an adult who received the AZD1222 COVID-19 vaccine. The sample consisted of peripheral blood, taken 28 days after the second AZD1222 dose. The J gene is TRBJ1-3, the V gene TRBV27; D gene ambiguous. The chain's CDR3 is CASSLLGSSRSGNTIYF. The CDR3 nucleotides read TGTGCCAGCAGTTTATTGGGCAGTTCACGCTCTGGAAACACCATATATTTT.